The next 23 T cell receptor beta chains were all read from a single sample in a study of blood T cell repertoires in COVID-19. Sequenced by immunoSEQ multiplex PCR; TCRdb stores in-frame clones only, minus some. The sample carries around 230,000 clones, about 81% recorded once. The sequenced sample consisted of PBMCs or T cells enriched from blood (not recorded which). These receptors were taken from a middle-aged man who had recovered from COVID-19.

The chain is built from TRBV4-1 and TRBJ2-2, with D possibly being TRBD2 (6 bases). V was shortened by 3 bases and J by 6 bases, with 11 bases between the two germline ends. CDR1 is MGHRA, CDR2 YSYEKL, per germline. The CDR3 totals 14 residues. The CDR3 loop reads CASSHAGTSGELFF. CDR3 bases: TGCGCCAGCAGCCACGCCGGGACTTCCGGGGAGCTGTTTTTT.

The chain has TRBV5-6 and TRBJ2-7; 10 bases line up with TRBD1. Germline assignment: CDR1 SGHDT and CDR2 YYEEEE. V lost 3 bases to trimming and J lost 4 bases; unmatched junction nucleotides: 4. The CDR3 extends over 14 amino acids. This chain's CDR3 is CASSSRTGGYEQYF. The CDR3 DNA reads as TGTGCCAGCAGCTCCCGGACAGGGGGATACGAGCAGTACTTC.

This clone has a handful of counts. The V and J genes are TRBV5-1 and TRBJ1-4; 7 bases are shared with TRBD1. Per the germline V gene, CDR1 is SGHRS and CDR2 is YFSETQ. The V segment lost 3 bases and the J segment 7 bases; nucleotides outside the gene matches: 6. This CDR3 has 14 amino acids. The CDR3 coding sequence is TGCGCCAGCAGCTCCGGGACAGTCGGTGAAAAACTGTTTTTT. As protein: CASSSGTVGEKLFF.

In DNA, the CDR3 is TGTAGTGCAGGGGAAGCTTTCTTT. It translates to CSAGEAFF. This chain links TRBV7-9 with TRBJ1-1, with D tentatively TRBD1 (5 bases). The germline CDR1 and CDR2 sequences are SEHNR and FQNEAQ (reference sequence). This CDR3 spans 8 amino acids.

This clone was counted a few times. The same CDR3 also results from other DNA sequences found in this sample. The chain has TRBV9 and TRBJ1-4; D is perhaps TRBD1 (5 bases). Germline CDR1 reads SGDLS; CDR2 reads YYNGEE. The length of the CDR3 is 15 residues. V lost 4 bases and J 2 bases, leaving 12 bases between the germline ends. The CDR3 loop reads CASSPRQNTNEKLFF. CDR3 nucleotides: TGTGCCAGCAGCCCCAGACAGAATACTAATGAAAAACTGTTTTTT.

This chain joins TRBV6-6 and TRBJ2-7; weak D call: TRBD2 (6 bases). This CDR3 comprises 13 residues. The V gene's germline CDR1 is MNHNY and CDR2 SVGAGI (reference sequence). V shed 7 bases and J shed 3 bases, with 13 bases lying between them. The CDR3 coding sequence is TGTGCCAGCAAGAGACTAGAAATCTACGAGCAGTACTTC. As protein: CASKRLEIYEQYF.

This chain connects TRBV6-4 to TRBJ1-2, with D perhaps matching TRBD1 (6 bases). The length of the CDR3 is 14 residues. Trimming took off 0 bases at V and 4 bases at J, with 9 bases between the two ends. CDR1 MRHNA and CDR2 SNTAGT come from the germline V gene. DNA of the CDR3: TGTGCCAGCAGTGACTCGATCAGGGGCTATGGCTACACCTTC. This translates into CASSDSIRGYGYTF.

V usage is TRBV5-1 and J usage is TRBJ2-7, with a possible D match to TRBD2 (6 bases). Germline-derived CDR1 and CDR2 are SGHRS and YFSETQ. The CDR3 is 15 residues long. The V end lost 1 base, the J end lost 2 bases, and 13 bases lay between the germline ends. CDR3 loop: CASSLNSGGAYEQYF. The CDR3 bases are TGCGCCAGCAGCTTGAATAGCGGAGGAGCCTACGAGCAGTACTTC.

The V call is TRBV6-5, the J call TRBJ1-6, with TRBD1 identical over 10 bases. The CDR3 totals 14 residues. The V gene's germline CDR1 is MNHEY and CDR2 SVGAGI. V dropped 7 bases and J dropped 7; count of bases not matched to a gene: 4. CDR3 protein: CASKGQGPNSPLHF. CDR3 sequence (DNA): TGTGCCAGCAAGGGACAGGGGCCGAATTCACCCCTCCACTTT.

The chain combines TRBV27 with TRBJ2-7, with a possible D match to TRBD1 (6 bases). This CDR3 contains 13 residues. Per germline, CDR1 MNHEY and CDR2 SMNVEV (reference sequence). V lost 2 bases to trimming and J lost 4 bases, with 9 bases between them. DNA of the CDR3: TGTGCCAGCAGTTTAATGGGGGCTTACGAGCAGTACTTC. This gives the protein CASSLMGAYEQYF.

V usage is TRBV7-9 and J usage is TRBJ2-3, with D unresolved. The CDR3 is 14 amino acids. V was shortened by 1 base and J by 14 bases, with 19 bases between the two germline ends. CDR1 is SEHNR, CDR2 FQNEAQ, per germline (reference sequence). The chain's CDR3 is CASSLEVRTGFRYF. As DNA, the CDR3 is TGTGCCAGCAGCTTAGAAGTGCGAACCGGGTTCCGGTATTTT. Drawing the rest from reference TRBV7-9 and TRBJ2-3, the complete variable domain is DTGVSQNPRHKITKRGQNVTFRCDPISEHNRLYWYRQTLGQGPEFLTYFQNEAQLEKSRLLSDRFSAERPKGSFSTLEIQRTEQGDSAMYLCASSLEVRTGFRYFGPGTRLTVL.

V and J are TRBV7-6 and TRBJ1-6; D gene uncertain. This CDR3 region has 17 residues. CDR1 is SGHVS and CDR2 is FNYEAQ in the germline V gene. V was pared by 2 bases and J by 4 bases, with 15 bases between. This CDR3 is CASSLPGLKAYNSPLHF. The CDR3 nucleotides read TGTGCCAGCAGCTTACCAGGACTGAAAGCGTATAATTCACCCCTCCACTTT.

This clone was counted only a few times. The chain recombines TRBV2 with TRBJ2-2; TRBD1 is a possible D gene (6 bases). Germline CDR1 is SNHLY and CDR2 is FYNNEI. There are 18 residues in the CDR3. Between the trimmed V and J ends, which lost 0 bases and 2 bases, there was a span of 16 bases. CDR3: CASSEAAWGPFNTGELFF. The CDR3 DNA follows: TGTGCCAGCAGTGAAGCGGCCTGGGGGCCGTTCAACACCGGGGAGCTGTTTTTT. Drawing the rest from reference TRBV2 and TRBJ2-2, the complete variable domain is EPEVTQTPSHQVTQMGQEVILRCVPISNHLYFYWYRQILGQKVEFLVSFYNNEISEKSEIFDDQFSVERPDGSNFTLKIRSTKLEDSAMYFCASSEAAWGPFNTGELFFGEGSRLTVL.

A few counts support this clone. V and J are TRBV9 and TRBJ1-4, with 9 bases that match TRBD1. Looked up from germline, CDR1 is SGDLS and CDR2 is YYNGEE. The V segment lost 4 bases and the J segment 1 base; nucleotides outside the gene matches: 5. The CDR3 covers 16 residues. CDR3 region: CASSLDRGLTNEKLFF. The CDR3 DNA sequence: TGTGCCAGCAGCCTGGACAGGGGTTTAACTAATGAAAAACTGTTTTTT.

This clone showed up just a few times. CDR3 coding DNA: TGTGCCAGCAGCTTAGTCCCCGGGTTTAAGACTGGAAACACCATATATTTT. Encoded protein: CASSLVPGFKTGNTIYF. This chain joins TRBV7-9 and TRBJ1-3; D not certain. Trimming left V 1 base short and J 2 bases short, with 15 bases between. CDR3 length equals 17 residues. Germline V gene sequence: CDR1 SEHNR, CDR2 FQNEAQ (reference sequence). The variable domain in full, completed from reference TRBV7-9 and TRBJ1-3, reads DTGVSQNPRHKITKRGQNVTFRCDPISEHNRLYWYRQTLGQGPEFLTYFQNEAQLEKSRLLSDRFSAERPKGSFSTLEIQRTEQGDSAMYLCASSLVPGFKTGNTIYFGEGSWLTVV.

The chain recombines TRBV18 with TRBJ1-1; D not certain. The CDR3 covers 14 residues. The V end lost 1 base, the J end lost 1 base, and 7 bases lay between the germline ends. Germline V gives CDR1 KGHSH, CDR2 LQKENI. The CDR3 region is CASSPLQENTEAFF. For the CDR3, the DNA is TGTGCCAGCTCACCACTACAAGAGAACACTGAAGCTTTCTTT. Using reference TRBV18 and TRBJ1-1 for the parts outside the CDR3, the full variable domain is NAGVMQNPRHLVRRRGQEARLRCSPMKGHSHVYWYRQLPEEGLKFMVYLQKENIIDESGMPKERFSAEFPKEGPSILRIQQVVRGDSAAYFCASSPLQENTEAFFGQGTRLTVV.

J is TRBJ1-5 and V is TRBV12-3 or TRBV12-4; D remains unclear. Between the trimmed V and J ends, which lost 5 bases and 7 bases, there was a span of 12 bases. CDR3 size: 13 residues. Here the CDR3 reads CASSPGRGQPQHF. DNA of the CDR3: TGTGCCAGCAGTCCGGGTCGGGGACAGCCCCAGCATTTT.

This chain uses TRBV30 with TRBJ1-1; D uncertain. The V and J ends lost 0 bases and 8 bases respectively, with 13 bases between them. Per germline, CDR1 GTSNPN and CDR2 SVGIG (reference sequence). There are 13 residues in the CDR3. DNA of the CDR3: TGTGCCTGGAGTGTACATGGCTCATCCGAAGCTTTCTTT. Translating gives CAWSVHGSSEAFF. Filled out from reference TRBV30 and TRBJ1-1, the complete variable domain reads SQTIHQWPATLVQPVGSPLSLECTVEGTSNPNLYWYRQAAGRGLQLLFYSVGIGQISSEVPQNLSASRPQDRQFILSSKKLLLSDSGFYLCAWSVHGSSEAFFGQGTRLTVV.

This chain joins TRBV5-4 and TRBJ1-2; maybe TRBD1 (6 bases). From germline, CDR1 is SGHNT and CDR2 YYREEE (reference sequence). CDR3 length equals 14 residues. V was pared by 3 bases and J by 3 bases, with 12 bases between. This CDR3 is CASSSRTVHYGYTF. The CDR3 DNA is TGTGCCAGCAGCTCCCGGACAGTTCACTATGGCTACACCTTC.

This clone was picked up one time. The V gene is TRBV30, the J gene TRBJ2-7; possibly TRBD1 for D (6 bases). This CDR3 region has 12 residues. V was trimmed by 2 bases and J by 6 bases, leaving 11 bases between them. In germline, CDR1 is GTSNPN, CDR2 SVGIG (reference sequence). CDR3 nucleotide sequence: TGTGCCTGGAGTATAACAGGGCGCGAGCAGTACTTC. As protein: CAWSITGREQYF.

This clone was counted a few times. This chain joins TRBV19 and TRBJ1-3; D is possibly TRBD1 (5 bases). The CDR3 has 15 amino acids. Germline assignment: CDR1 LNHDA and CDR2 SQIVND (reference sequence). V lost 5 bases to trimming and J lost 7 bases, with 18 bases between them. CDR3 amino acids: CASSSGGTSGNTIYF. CDR3 in DNA: TGTGCCAGTAGTTCGGGGGGGACTTCGGGGAACACCATATATTTT.

The sample holds one count of this clone. The chain has TRBV25-1 and TRBJ2-6; D possibly corresponds to TRBD1 (6 bases). The germline V and J ends were trimmed by 3 bases and 12 bases, with 15 bases remaining between them. Germline V lookup: CDR1 MGHDK, CDR2 SYGVNS. The CDR3 totals 14 residues. CDR3 in DNA: TGTGCCAGCAGTGAGGGGACACCGGGACGCGTCCTGACTTTC. The encoded protein is CASSEGTPGRVLTF. Full variable domain (rest looked up from reference TRBV25-1 and TRBJ2-6): EADIYQTPRYLVIGTGKKITLECSQTMGHDKMYWYQQDPGMELHLIHYSYGVNSTEKGDLSSESTVSRIRTEHFPLTLESARPSHTSQYLCASSEGTPGRVLTFGAGSRLTVL.

V is TRBV29-1 and J is TRBJ2-2; 8 nucleotides line up with TRBD1. V lost 5 bases, J lost 6 bases, and 2 bases stayed unmatched. CDR1 is SQVTM and CDR2 is ANQGSEA in the germline V gene. The CDR3 loop spans 12 amino acids. The CDR3 region has the DNA TGCAGCGTTCTGACAGGGGCCGGGGAGCTGTTTTTT. It translates to CSVLTGAGELFF.